This TCR beta chain was observed in a study of T cell responses to AZD1222 COVID-19 vaccine. Study-level results: Every sample of the repertoires postdated the peak T cell response. CD4 TCRs covered the whole spike, strongest at regions 160-218 and 743-854. Recipients of AZD1222 seropositive at baseline numbered only 5 to 7. Donors were mostly white British, more females; clonal diversity possibly underestimated.

Assay: immunoSEQ multiplex PCR; the TCRdb copy retains only in-frame clones and omits some. This sample yields roughly 140,000 clones, of which 82% are seen a single time; roughly 4% belongs to the top ten. To note about this clone: The antigen is undetermined.

The starting material was peripheral blood, obtained on day 0 of MenACWY control vaccination. The source of this sequence is an adult in good health.

The CDR3 DNA reads as TGTGCCAGCTCATCGGACATCCCTCTTGGCTACACCTTC. The encoded protein is CASSSDIPLGYTF. This rearrangement joins TRBV18 to TRBJ1-2; possibly TRBD1 for D (5 bases). The CDR3 sequence is 13 residues long. Between the trimmed V and J ends, which lost 5 bases and 7 bases, there was a span of 14 bases. The germline gives CDR1 KGHSH, CDR2 LQKENI.